Shown below are 12 T cell receptor beta chains from a single sample sequenced in a study of cytomegalovirus exposure and HLA in healthy donors. Only in-frame clones appear in the TCRdb table, and some are missing; sequencing was by immunoSEQ multiplex PCR. This repertoire shows some 130,000 clones, less than 95% found once; its top ten account for about 1.7%. Material: PBMCs. These receptor sequences come from a man between 18 and 35 years old in good health and CMV-seropositive.

The chain has TRBV7-2 and TRBJ2-7; 10 nucleotides agree with TRBD1. This CDR3 spans 16 amino acids. V dropped 1 base and J dropped 4; count of bases not matched to a gene: 7. The germline V gene encodes CDR1 SGHTA and CDR2 FQGNSA. The CDR3 region is CASSLGARDRGYEQYF. DNA of the CDR3: TGTGCCAGCAGCTTAGGGGCTCGGGACAGGGGTTACGAGCAGTACTTC.

V and J are TRBV28 and TRBJ2-1; 9 bases fit TRBD2. Per the germline V gene, CDR1 is MDHEN and CDR2 is SYDVKM. This CDR3 contains 15 residues. V lost 5 bases and J lost 8; bases outside the gene matches: 10. CDR3 sequence (DNA): TGTGCCAGCAGTCCTTTGCGGGAGGGGAGCTATGAGCAGTTCTTC. Amino acid sequence: CASSPLREGSYEQFF.

Points on this clone: It is likely a read error, because the conserved phenylalanine at the end of the CDR3 is missing. No DNA is shown, since the ends of the CDR3 on it are uncertain; the CDR3 is the one TCRdb lists. The J gene is TRBJ2-3, the V gene TRBV4-1; the DNA was not used to check the table's D call, TRBD2. The germline V gene encodes CDR1 MGHRA and CDR2 YSYEKL. From its first to its last residue, the CDR3 has 13 amino acids. The CDR3 reads CASSQEELRGPSL.

This chain uses TRBV5-6 with TRBJ2-1; weak D call: TRBD1 (5 bases). Germline V gene sequence: CDR1 SGHDT, CDR2 YYEEEE. The CDR3 loop spans 12 amino acids. Trimming cost V 2 bases and J 10 bases, with 10 bases left between them. As DNA, the CDR3 is TGTGCCAGCAGCTTAGGCCAGGGAGAGCAGTTCTTC. It specifies CASSLGQGEQFF.

This chain uses TRBV5-1 with TRBJ1-4; TRBD1 matches 8 bases. Germline V CDR1 and CDR2: SGHRS, YFSETQ. V shed 0 bases and J 2 bases; nucleotides not matched to a gene: 3. The CDR3 length is 16 residues. The CDR3 DNA reads TGCGCCAGCAGCTTGGTGGCAGGGGGCACTAATGAAAAACTGTTTTTT. As protein: CASSLVAGGTNEKLFF. The full variable domain, with the rest looked up from reference TRBV5-1 and TRBJ1-4, is KAGVTQTPRYLIKTRGQQVTLSCSPISGHRSVSWYQQTPGQGLQFLFEYFSETQRNKGNFPGRFSGRQFSNSRSEMNVSTLELGDSALYLCASSLVAGGTNEKLFFGSGTQLSVL.

This rearrangement joins TRBV28 to TRBJ2-3, with 9 bases fitting TRBD1. V gave up 5 bases and J gave up 6 bases; unmatched junction bases: 6. Germline CDR1 MDHEN, CDR2 SYDVKM. This CDR3 is 14 amino acids long. DNA for the CDR3: TGTGCCAGCAGTCTCGACAGGGGGGATGATACGCAGTATTTT. This codes for CASSLDRGDDTQYF.

This clone was detected once. V usage is TRBV6-1 and J usage is TRBJ2-1; 9 nucleotides line up with TRBD2. The CDR3 covers 15 residues. Germline V gene lookup returns CDR1 MNHNS and CDR2 SASEGT. V lost 4 bases and J lost 8; bases outside the gene matches: 9. The CDR3 DNA reads as TGTGCCAGCAGTGCGCTAGCGGGACTCTTGCATGAGCAGTTCTTC. Translating gives CASSALAGLLHEQFF.

CDR3 region: CASSPEAATSTDTQYF. The CDR3 bases are TGCGCCAGCAGCCCCGAGGCAGCGACTAGCACAGATACGCAGTATTTT. The rearrangement uses TRBV5-1 and TRBJ2-3; D unresolved. V dropped 4 bases and J dropped 0 bases, with 15 bases sitting between them. CDR1 is SGHRS, CDR2 YFSETQ, per germline. The length of the CDR3 is 16 residues.

This chain joins TRBV10-3 and TRBJ2-1; D gene ambiguous. V was trimmed by 0 bases and J by 6 bases, leaving 6 bases between them. The CDR3 covers 13 residues. The V gene's germline CDR1 is ENHRY and CDR2 SYGVKD. CDR3 nucleotide sequence: TGTGCCATCAGTGAGTCCCTAGGCAATGAGCAGTTCTTC. It translates to CAISESLGNEQFF.

This clone occurred once. V is TRBV2 and J is TRBJ2-2; a weak D match, TRBD2 (6 bases). V was pared by 2 bases and J by 6 bases, with 7 bases between. The CDR3 loop spans 13 amino acids. The V gene's germline CDR1 is SNHLY and CDR2 FYNNEI. The CDR3 sequence: CASSEREAGELFF. The CDR3 DNA is TGTGCCAGCAGTGAAAGGGAGGCCGGGGAGCTGTTTTTT. Drawing the rest from reference TRBV2 and TRBJ2-2, the complete variable domain is EPEVTQTPSHQVTQMGQEVILRCVPISNHLYFYWYRQILGQKVEFLVSFYNNEISEKSEIFDDQFSVERPDGSNFTLKIRSTKLEDSAMYFCASSEREAGELFFGEGSRLTVL.

The CDR3 sequence is CASTYSYNEQFF. The DNA of the CDR3 is TGTGCCAGCACTTACTCCTACAATGAGCAGTTCTTC. The chain carries TRBV7-9 and TRBJ2-1, with no clear D. V was shortened by 7 bases and J by 0 bases, with 4 bases between the two germline ends. Germline CDR1 SEHNR, CDR2 FQNEAQ (reference sequence). CDR3 length: 12 amino acids.

The chain employs TRBV2 and TRBJ2-1; D uncertain. Germline CDR1 reads SNHLY; CDR2 reads FYNNEI. The length of the CDR3 is 12 residues. Trimming left V 4 bases short and J 5 bases short, with 6 bases between. This chain's CDR3 is CASSVWHNEQFF. In nucleotides, the CDR3 is TGTGCCAGCAGTGTTTGGCACAATGAGCAGTTCTTC.